Following are 3 T cell receptor beta chains from one sample sequenced in a study of cytomegalovirus exposure and HLA in healthy donors. PCR primers comprised 60 Vbeta and 13 Jbeta primers. Produced via immunoSEQ multiplex PCR; TCRdb's table is partial and in-frame only. The sample's table shows 100,000 to 150,000 clones. The sample taken for sequencing was PBMCs. These receptors came from a woman in her thirties or forties in good health and CMV-seronegative.

The chain joins TRBV7-9 to TRBJ1-3, with D tentatively TRBD1 (6 bases). This CDR3 is 15 amino acids long. Trimming removed 4 bases at V and 0 bases at J, with 10 bases between. Germline CDR1 and CDR2: SEHNR and FQNEAQ (reference sequence). CDR3 sequence (DNA): TGTGCCAGCAGCTCCGGACAGACCTCTGGAAACACCATATATTTT. Amino acids: CASSSGQTSGNTIYF.

The CDR3 protein is CASSFDRLAGELFF. The CDR3 DNA is TGCGCCAGCAGCTTCGACAGGTTGGCCGGGGAGCTGTTTTTT. The chain joins TRBV5-1 to TRBJ2-2; maybe TRBD1 (6 bases). CDR3 size: 14 residues. V lost 2 bases and J 6 bases, leaving 11 bases between the germline ends. Germline CDR1 and CDR2: SGHRS and YFSETQ.

As DNA, the CDR3 is TGTGCCAGCAGTGAAACCAGGGAACATGGCTACACCTTC. Its translation: CASSETREHGYTF. The chain recombines TRBV6-1 with TRBJ1-2; D perhaps matches TRBD1 (5 bases). Germline V gene sequence: CDR1 MNHNS, CDR2 SASEGT. The CDR3 runs to 13 residues. V was cut by 2 bases and J by 6 bases, with 10 bases left in between.